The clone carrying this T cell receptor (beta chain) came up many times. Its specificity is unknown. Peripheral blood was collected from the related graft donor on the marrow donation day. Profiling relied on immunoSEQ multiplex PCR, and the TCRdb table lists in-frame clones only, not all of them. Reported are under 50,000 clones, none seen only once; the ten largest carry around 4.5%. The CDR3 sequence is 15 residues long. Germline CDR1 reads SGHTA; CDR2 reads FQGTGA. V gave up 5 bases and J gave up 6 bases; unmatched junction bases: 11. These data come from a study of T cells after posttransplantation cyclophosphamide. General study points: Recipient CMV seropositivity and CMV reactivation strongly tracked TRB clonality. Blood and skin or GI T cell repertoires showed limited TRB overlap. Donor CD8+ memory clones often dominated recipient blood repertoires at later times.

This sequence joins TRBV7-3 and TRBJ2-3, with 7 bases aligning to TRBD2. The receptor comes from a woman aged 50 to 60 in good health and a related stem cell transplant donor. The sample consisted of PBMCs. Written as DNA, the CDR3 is TGTGCCAGCAGCCAACAAGCGGGGTGGTTTGATACGCAGTATTTT. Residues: CASSQQAGWFDTQYF. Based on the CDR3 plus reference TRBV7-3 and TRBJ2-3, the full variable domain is GAGVSQTPSNKVTEKGKYVELRCDPISGHTALYWYRQSLGQGPEFLIYFQGTGAADDSGLPNDRFFAVRPEGSVSTLKIQRTERGDSAVYLCASSQQAGWFDTQYFGPGTRLTVL.